These 24 T cell receptor beta chains share one sample of origin, sequenced in a study of vaccination effects on CD4 cells after COVID-19. Sequencing was preceded by expansion of antigen-specific CD4+ T cells with viral peptide pools in the ViraFEST assay. With approximately ten days of culture completed, CD4+ T cells were isolated. The antigens of these receptors remain unknown. Some clones are missing from TCRdb's copy, which holds only in-frame ones; the method was immunoSEQ multiplex PCR. Of tens of thousands of clones listed, approximately 74% are singletons. The sequences come from CD4+ T cells from PBMCs cultured with HCoV-229E spike peptides, collected before COVID-19 vaccination. Source of these receptors: a human donor who received a COVID-19 vaccine.

This clone has only a few counts. V usage is TRBV7-9 and J usage is TRBJ2-4; D call uncertain. Germline CDR1 reads SEHNR; CDR2 reads FQNEAQ (reference sequence). The length of the CDR3 is 14 residues. Trimming cost V 1 base and J 10 bases, with 14 bases left between them. CDR3 DNA: TGTGCCAGCAGCTTAGTGCCGGGTTGGGAAATTCAGTACTTC. Translated, it gives CASSLVPGWEIQYF.

This clone has only one observation. The V call is TRBV6-5, the J call TRBJ1-5; D gene uncertain. The CDR3 has 13 amino acids. V lost 7 bases, J lost 4 bases, and 11 bases lay in between. CDR1 is MNHEY, CDR2 SVGAGI, per germline. CDR3 sequence (DNA): TGTGCCAGCACGGGTGGGCGGAATCAGCCCCAGCATTTT. The encoded protein is CASTGGRNQPQHF.

The chain carries TRBV10-2 and TRBJ2-3, with D unresolved. CDR1 is WSHSY and CDR2 is SAAADI in the germline V gene. V was clipped by 5 bases and J by 2 bases, with 11 bases between them. CDR3 length: 14 amino acids. The CDR3 region is CASSYGSPTDTQYF. CDR3 DNA: TGCGCCAGCAGTTATGGATCCCCCACAGATACGCAGTATTTT.

This sequence joins TRBV30 and TRBJ2-5; 11 bases are a match to TRBD1. V trimming: 3 bases; J trimming: 1 base; junction bases outside the gene matches: 10. Germline V gene lookup returns CDR1 GTSNPN and CDR2 SVGIG (reference sequence). This CDR3 region has 17 residues. The DNA for the CDR3 is TGTGCCTGGAGCCCTAGGGCGGGACAGGGGGTCCAAGAGACCCAGTACTTC. Translation gives CAWSPRAGQGVQETQYF.

The chain couples TRBV5-4 to TRBJ2-3; 10 nucleotides match TRBD1. This CDR3 spans 15 amino acids. Germline V gene sequence: CDR1 SGHNT, CDR2 YYREEE (reference sequence). The J segment lost 5 bases and the V segment lost 4 bases, leaving 7 bases of the junction unmatched. CDR3 in amino acids: CASSVTGGRGDTQYF. CDR3 nucleotides: TGTGCCAGCAGCGTGACAGGGGGCCGTGGAGATACGCAGTATTTT.

The chain combines TRBV15 with TRBJ1-5; D is unresolved. The length of the CDR3 is 15 residues. From germline, CDR1 is LNHNV and CDR2 YYDKDF (reference sequence). Trimming cost V 0 bases and J 1 base, with 7 bases left between them. The CDR3 is CATSRDAASNQPQHF. CDR3 nucleotide sequence: TGTGCCACCAGCAGAGACGCTGCGAGCAATCAGCCCCAGCATTTT. The whole variable domain, filled in from reference TRBV15 and TRBJ1-5, reads DAMVIQNPRYQVTQFGKPVTLSCSQTLNHNVMYWYQQKSSQAPKLLFHYYDKDFNNEADTPDNFQSRRPNTSFCFLDIRSPGLGDTAMYLCATSRDAASNQPQHFGDGTRLSIL.

This rearrangement joins TRBV7-8 to TRBJ1-6; possible D gene TRBD1, 5 bases. This CDR3 region has 14 residues. Germline loops: CDR1 SGHVS, CDR2 FQNEAQ. V lost 5 bases and J lost 10, with 15 bases in between. This CDR3 reads CASSTIRGASPLHF. DNA of the CDR3: TGTGCCAGCAGCACCATCCGGGGCGCATCACCCCTCCACTTT.

This chain joins TRBV3-1 (or the pseudogene TRBV3-2) and TRBJ1-2; D perhaps matches TRBD1 (5 bases). Germline loops: CDR1 LGHDT, CDR2 YNNKEL (reference sequence). This CDR3 region has 13 residues. Trimming took 1 base from V and 7 from J, leaving 10 bases between them. CDR3 in DNA: TGTGCCAGCAGCCAAGCCCTCGGGGGTGGCTACACCTTC. It yields the protein CASSQALGGGYTF.

The rearrangement uses TRBV5-1 and TRBJ2-5, with D possibly being TRBD1 (6 bases). Germline CDR1 SGHRS, CDR2 YFSETQ. Trimming cost V 1 base and J 2 bases, with 12 bases left between them. The CDR3 loop spans 15 amino acids. The CDR3 DNA reads TGCGCCAGCAGCTTGACAGGGTCCCTGCAAGAGACCCAGTACTTC. Amino acids: CASSLTGSLQETQYF. The full variable domain, with the rest looked up from reference TRBV5-1 and TRBJ2-5, is KAGVTQTPRYLIKTRGQQVTLSCSPISGHRSVSWYQQTPGQGLQFLFEYFSETQRNKGNFPGRFSGRQFSNSRSEMNVSTLELGDSALYLCASSLTGSLQETQYFGPGTRLLVL.

This clone was seen more than once but under ten times. The V call is TRBV19, the J call TRBJ1-4, with 9 bases matching TRBD1. The V segment lost 6 bases and the J segment 5 bases; nucleotides outside the gene matches: 7. The CDR3 contains 15 residues. CDR1 is LNHDA, CDR2 SQIVND, per germline (reference sequence). In DNA, the CDR3 is TGTGCCAGTAGGAATGGACAGGGGAGGAATGAAAAACTGTTTTTT. Its translation: CASRNGQGRNEKLFF.

This clone was observed once. This sequence joins TRBV20-1 and TRBJ1-2; a possible D gene is TRBD1 (6 bases). There are 17 residues in the CDR3. Trimming stripped 3 bases from V and 1 base from J, with 21 bases between. Germline loops: CDR1 DFQATT, CDR2 SNEGSKA (reference sequence). This chain's CDR3 is CSASRSQGTNLNYGYTF. CDR3 sequence (DNA): TGCAGTGCTAGTCGATCGCAGGGGACAAACCTTAACTATGGCTACACCTTC.

The chain links TRBV9 to TRBJ1-5; no reliable D call. The length of the CDR3 is 15 residues. Trimming stripped 3 bases from V and 3 bases from J, with 13 bases between. Germline V lookup: CDR1 SGDLS, CDR2 YYNGEE. DNA for the CDR3: TGTGCCAGCAGCGGAAGTGCGCACTCCAATCAGCCCCAGCATTTT. Translation gives CASSGSAHSNQPQHF.

J is TRBJ2-1 and V is TRBV4-3; D ambiguous. V dropped 0 bases and J dropped 7 bases, with 10 bases sitting between them. CDR3 size: 14 residues. Germline CDR1 reads LGHNA; CDR2 reads YSLEER. CDR3 sequence: CASSQDWRRNEQFF. The CDR3 bases are TGCGCCAGCAGCCAAGATTGGCGCCGGAATGAGCAGTTCTTC.

CDR3 residues: CASTSGETQYF. Written as DNA, the CDR3 is TGTGCCAGCACCTCGGGGGAGACCCAGTACTTC. The chain combines TRBV2 with TRBJ2-5, with D tentatively TRBD2 (5 bases). The CDR3 loop spans 11 amino acids. Trimming stripped 7 bases from V and 5 bases from J, with 8 bases between. Germline CDR1 and CDR2: SNHLY and FYNNEI.

The gene calls are TRBV30 and TRBJ1-4; D uncertain. The CDR3 is 15 residues long. Per germline, CDR1 GTSNPN and CDR2 SVGIG (reference sequence). V was cut by 4 bases and J by 3 bases, with 15 bases left in between. In DNA form, the CDR3 reads TGTGCCTGGACCACAACCCTAGGAGCTAATGAAAAACTGTTTTTT. Translated, it gives CAWTTTLGANEKLFF. Supplemented by reference TRBV30 and TRBJ1-4, the full variable domain reads SQTIHQWPATLVQPVGSPLSLECTVEGTSNPNLYWYRQAAGRGLQLLFYSVGIGQISSEVPQNLSASRPQDRQFILSSKKLLLSDSGFYLCAWTTTLGANEKLFFGSGTQLSVL.

This clone was counted only a few times. The rearrangement links TRBV7-2 to TRBJ1-6; D is unclear. Germline lookup yields CDR1 SGHTA and CDR2 FQGNSA. V was shortened by 2 bases and J by 6 bases, with 14 bases between the two germline ends. The CDR3 consists of 16 residues. The CDR3 DNA is TGTGCCAGCAGCTTATTTGTGGGGTTCGGTAATTCACCCCTCCACTTT. Amino acids: CASSLFVGFGNSPLHF.

The J gene is TRBJ2-4, the V gene TRBV2, with a possible D match to TRBD2 (7 bases). The CDR3 is made up of 18 amino acids. V dropped 1 base and J dropped 0 bases, with 16 bases sitting between them. Germline-derived CDR1 and CDR2 are SNHLY and FYNNEI. CDR3: CASSEVRGGGVAKNIQYF. The CDR3 DNA reads as TGTGCCAGCAGTGAAGTACGGGGAGGGGGGGTAGCCAAAAACATTCAGTACTTC.

The CDR3 spells CASSWDLSYNEQFF. The CDR3 bases are TGTGCCAGCAGTTGGGACCTCTCCTACAATGAGCAGTTCTTC. The rearrangement uses TRBV7-2 and TRBJ2-1; D is tentatively TRBD1 or TRBD2 (5 bases each). Germline values: CDR1 SGHTA, CDR2 FQGNSA. The CDR3 has 14 residues. V was shortened by 6 bases and J by 0 bases, with 9 bases between the two germline ends.

CDR3 sequence (DNA): TGTGCCAGCAGCTCCCATGTCCTCTCTGGGGCCAACGTCCTGACTTTC. This encodes CASSSHVLSGANVLTF. The chain couples TRBV7-3 to TRBJ2-6; the D is unclear. The CDR3 loop spans 16 amino acids. V lost 4 bases, J lost 0 bases, and 10 bases lay in between. Germline V gene sequence: CDR1 SGHTA, CDR2 FQGTGA.

J is TRBJ1-4 and V is TRBV2; 7 nucleotides agree with TRBD1. Trimming cost V 7 bases and J 7 bases; bases outside gene matches: 6. Per the germline V gene, CDR1 is SNHLY and CDR2 is FYNNEI. This CDR3 contains 13 residues. In nucleotides, the CDR3 is TGTGCCAGCACGGGGCAGGGGGGTGAAAAACTGTTTTTT. It translates to CASTGQGGEKLFF.

On this clone: Germline and junction disagree at one end, which may indicate a read error. This rearrangement joins TRBV30 to TRBJ1-6; no definite D call. The germline gives CDR1 GTSNPN, CDR2 SVGIG (reference sequence). CDR3 length: 14 residues. In nucleotides, the CDR3 is TGTGCCTGGAGTGTTACATTTGGAAATTCGCCCCTCCACTTT. It encodes CAWSVTFGNSPLHF.

The V gene is TRBV3-1 (or the pseudogene TRBV3-2), the J gene TRBJ2-6; D may be TRBD2 (6 bases). In germline, CDR1 is LGHDT, CDR2 YNNKEL (reference sequence). V dropped 6 bases and J dropped 2 bases, with 8 bases sitting between them. The CDR3 consists of 14 residues. CDR3 protein: CASRRGAGANVLTF. The CDR3 nucleotides read TGTGCCAGCAGGCGGGGCGCTGGGGCCAACGTCCTGACTTTC.

V and J are TRBV27 and TRBJ2-5, with TRBD2 as a possible D gene (7 bases). Germline CDR1 and CDR2: MNHEY and SMNVEV (reference sequence). V shed 5 bases and J shed 2 bases, with 9 bases lying between them. CDR3 length: 13 amino acids. Written as DNA, the CDR3 is TGTGCCAGCAGTCGGGGGGCACAAGAGACCCAGTACTTC. This codes for CASSRGAQETQYF.

This clone has just a few counts. The rearrangement uses TRBV2 and TRBJ2-3; 11 bases match TRBD2. The germline V gene encodes CDR1 SNHLY and CDR2 FYNNEI. CDR3 length: 16 amino acids. V lost 3 bases to trimming and J lost 3 bases; unmatched junction nucleotides: 5. DNA of the CDR3: TGTGCCAGCAGTGAGACTAGCGGGGTAGTGACAGATACGCAGTATTTT. It is translated as CASSETSGVVTDTQYF.